One sample yielded the 16 T cell receptor beta chains listed below, sequenced in a study of CD8 T cells in ankylosing spondylitis. TCRdb recomputed calls from the 5' RACE reads with MiXCR, one row per CDR3 protein. The top ten hold roughly 3.2% of the sample, which has about 460,000 distinct CDR3 sequences, 5.3% seen once. Study-wide findings and caveats: A motif in TCR beta, a set of roughly 8 highly homologous variants, appeared characteristic of ankylosing spondylitis blood.

These receptors lack a known antigen. The sequenced sample was blood, either unsorted or a sorted T cell fraction (not recorded which). Source of these receptors: a male donor with ankylosing spondylitis.

This clonotype was observed a few times. The chain recombines TRBV18 with TRBJ1-1; D might be TRBD1 (5 bases). CDR3 length: 14 amino acids. The germline V gene encodes CDR1 KGHSH and CDR2 LQKENI. Trimming took 0 bases from V and 1 from J, leaving 6 bases between them. The CDR3 loop reads CASSPPGRNTEAFF. CDR3 DNA: TGTGCCAGCTCACCACCGGGGCGGAACACTGAAGCTTTCTTT.

Many counts were recorded for this clonotype. This rearrangement joins TRBV5-1 to TRBJ1-1; D unclear. The CDR3 contains 12 residues. Germline V CDR1 and CDR2: SGHRS, YFSETQ. With 0 bases removed from V and 6 bases from J, the gap between germline ends came to 6 bases. The CDR3 nucleotides read TGCGCCAGCAGCTTGGCAGGACCTGAAGCTTTCTTT. Translation: CASSLAGPEAFF.

There are many counts of this clonotype. CDR3 sequence reads: CSVDRGYSTDTQYF. Written as DNA, the CDR3 is TGCAGCGTTGACAGGGGATATAGCACAGATACGCAGTATTTT. The chain carries TRBV29-1 and TRBJ2-3; perhaps TRBD1 as D (6 bases). Germline V gene sequence: CDR1 SQVTM, CDR2 ANQGSEA. V lost 3 bases and J 0 bases, leaving 10 bases between the germline ends. The CDR3 loop spans 14 amino acids.

This clonotype occurred many times. The rearrangement uses TRBV7-6 and TRBJ2-2; TRBD2 is a possible D gene (6 bases). CDR1 is SGHVS, CDR2 FNYEAQ, per germline. The germline V and J ends were trimmed by 2 bases and 6 bases, with 16 bases remaining between them. The CDR3 extends over 16 amino acids. Here the CDR3 reads CASSLNTPAGAGELFF. As DNA, the CDR3 is TGTGCCAGCAGCTTAAACACCCCAGCGGGCGCCGGGGAGCTGTTTTTT.

The CDR3, as DNA: TGTGCCAGCAGCCAAGTTGCCCGCGATACGCAGTATTTT. Translating it yields CASSQVARDTQYF. V usage is TRBV4-2 and J usage is TRBJ2-3; D is undetermined. The V gene's germline CDR1 is LGHNA and CDR2 YNFKEQ. This CDR3 has 13 amino acids. V was pared by 1 base and J by 6 bases, with 8 bases between.

This clonotype was observed a few times. The V gene is TRBV6-1, the J gene TRBJ2-1; 8 nucleotides line up with TRBD2. Trimming cost V 6 bases and J 0 bases; bases outside gene matches: 7. Germline CDR1 reads MNHNS; CDR2 reads SASEGT. The CDR3 extends over 16 amino acids. CDR3 DNA: TGTGCCAGCAGAACCGGGGGGGCGAGCTCCTACAATGAGCAGTTCTTC. Amino acids: CASRTGGASSYNEQFF.

This clonotype was observed at least ten times. The chain employs TRBV7-8 and TRBJ2-7; 13 positions agree with TRBD2. This CDR3 spans 20 amino acids. V trimming: 4 bases; J trimming: 6 bases; junction bases outside the gene matches: 21. Germline CDR1 reads SGHVS; CDR2 reads FQNEAQ. CDR3 protein: CASSSDVGLAGVSSYFEQYF. In nucleotides, the CDR3 is TGTGCCAGCAGCTCCGACGTCGGACTAGCGGGAGTCTCCTCCTACTTCGAGCAGTACTTC. Looking up the rest from reference TRBV7-8 and TRBJ2-7 gives the full variable domain: GAGVSQSPRYKVAKRGQDVALRCDPISGHVSLFWYQQALGQGPEFLTYFQNEAQLDKSGLPSDRFFAERPEGSVSTLKIQRTQQEDSAVYLCASSSDVGLAGVSSYFEQYFGPGTRLTVT.

This clonotype was detected only a few times. The V call is TRBV7-9, the J call TRBJ2-1; D possibly uses TRBD1 or TRBD2 (6 bases each). The germline gives CDR1 SEHNR, CDR2 FQNEAQ (reference sequence). Deletions cut 7 bases from V and 9 bases from J, with 22 bases between. The CDR3 length is 15 residues. CDR3 in amino acids: CASTEGGLLRSEQFF. The CDR3 region has the DNA TGTGCCAGCACCGAGGGGGGACTTCTACGGAGTGAGCAGTTCTTC.

This clonotype was observed many times. This chain uses TRBV5-1 with TRBJ2-2, with TRBD1 identical over 9 bases. The CDR3 has 17 amino acids. The V segment lost 2 bases and the J segment 6 bases; nucleotides outside the gene matches: 11. In germline, CDR1 is SGHRS, CDR2 YFSETQ. CDR3 nucleotide sequence: TGCGCCAGCAGCTTCCCCCGCACAGGGGGCTCCTCCGGGGAGCTGTTTTTT. Translating gives CASSFPRTGGSSGELFF.

This clonotype was seen a few times. The chain joins TRBV20-1 to TRBJ2-3, with D tentatively TRBD1 (5 bases). V was trimmed by 7 bases and J by 6 bases, leaving 17 bases between them. The CDR3 spans 13 residues. In germline, CDR1 is DFQATT, CDR2 SNEGSKA (reference sequence). CDR3 residues: CSVPGPSGDTQYF. In nucleotides, the CDR3 is TGCAGTGTTCCTGGCCCCTCAGGGGATACGCAGTATTTT.

Ten or more counts support this clonotype. This chain joins TRBV6-5 and TRBJ2-1, with 7 bases fitting TRBD2. Germline CDR1 reads MNHEY; CDR2 reads SVGAGI. The CDR3 consists of 14 residues. V shed 0 bases and J 9 bases; nucleotides not matched to a gene: 5. Here the CDR3 reads CASSYSNGEGEQFF. Written as DNA, the CDR3 is TGTGCCAGCAGTTACTCGAATGGGGAGGGTGAGCAGTTCTTC.

In its sample, this clonotype was seen once. Since a much larger clone is just one base distant, this may be a read error. The CDR3: CVTSDPREGNTEAFF. The CDR3 DNA reads TGTGTCACCAGTGACCCCAGGGAAGGGAACACTGAAGCTTTCTTT. V is TRBV24-1 and J is TRBJ1-1; perhaps TRBD1 as D (5 bases). The germline V gene encodes CDR1 KGHDR and CDR2 SFDVKD. The CDR3 totals 15 residues.

The chain uses TRBV12-3 or TRBV12-4 and TRBJ2-3, with D unclear. CDR3 length equals 11 residues. The V end was cut by 6 bases, the J end by 8 bases, with 9 bases between. The CDR3 DNA sequence: TGTGCCAGCAGCCTTTTAGCTACGCAGTATTTT. Translating gives CASSLLATQYF.

This clonotype was picked up many times. As DNA, the CDR3 is TGTGCCAGCAGCCCCTCGTCCGGTGAAGCTTTCTTT. This translates into CASSPSSGEAFF. The genes are TRBV12-3 or TRBV12-4 and TRBJ1-1; D is uncertain. Trimming stripped 6 bases from V and 7 bases from J, with 12 bases between. This CDR3 region has 12 residues.

V is TRBV6-1 and J is TRBJ1-1; weak D call: TRBD1 (5 bases). This CDR3 region has 13 residues. Trimming removed 5 bases from V and 10 bases from J, with 17 bases in between. Germline V lookup: CDR1 MNHNS, CDR2 SASEGT. The CDR3 sequence: CASSLAGGGRAFF. The DNA of the CDR3 is TGTGCCAGCAGTCTCGCGGGCGGGGGACGAGCTTTCTTT.

This clonotype was detected only a few times. The V gene is TRBV14, the J gene TRBJ1-3; no definite D call. The V end was cut by 0 bases, the J end by 3 bases, with 9 bases between. CDR3 length equals 15 residues. Germline assignment: CDR1 SGHDN and CDR2 FVKESK. CDR3 in DNA: TGTGCCAGCAGCCAAGACCACGGAATTGGAAACACCATATATTTT. Protein sequence: CASSQDHGIGNTIYF.